These 19 T cell receptor beta chains were sequenced from one sample in a study of shared clonotypes between healthy human individuals. CD8 cells regarded as naive lacked CD45RO, were positively chosen for CCR7, and omitted terminally differentiated effector memory CD45RA+ cells. TCRdb keeps only in-frame clones here, not all; method: immunoSEQ multiplex PCR. Among millions of clones listed, about 95% were seen once. Sequences were obtained from naive CD8+ T cells sorted from blood. The receptors stem from a man aged 18-30 years in good health.

Only one count was recorded for this clone. Other DNA sequences in the sample encode the same CDR3. V usage is TRBV2 and J usage is TRBJ1-2; 7 bases line up with TRBD1. CDR1 and CDR2 from the germline V gene are SNHLY and FYNNEI. The J segment lost 4 bases and the V segment lost 4 bases, leaving 3 bases of the junction unmatched. This CDR3 has 13 amino acids. The CDR3 region is CASSGQGSYGYTF. In DNA, the CDR3 is TGTGCCAGCAGTGGACAGGGCTCCTATGGCTACACCTTC.

This rearrangement joins TRBV10-3 to TRBJ1-2; no clear D. Germline V CDR1 and CDR2: ENHRY, SYGVKD. This CDR3 has 14 residues. The V and J ends lost 2 bases and 8 bases respectively, with 15 bases between them. The CDR3 DNA reads TGTGCCATCAGTGAGCACGAAGGGCCCCTAGGCTACACCTTC. Translating gives CAISEHEGPLGYTF.

The V gene is TRBV2, the J gene TRBJ2-1, with 7 bases lining up with TRBD1. The CDR3 has 13 amino acids. Trimming cost V 5 bases and J 5 bases; bases outside gene matches: 3. Per germline, CDR1 SNHLY and CDR2 FYNNEI. The DNA for the CDR3 is TGTGCCAGCAGTTTGGGACAGAACAATGAGCAGTTCTTC. Translating gives CASSLGQNNEQFF.

The V gene is TRBV7-2, the J gene TRBJ2-5, with 8 bases aligning to TRBD1. From germline, CDR1 is SGHTA and CDR2 FQGNSA. This CDR3 has 16 residues. V lost 4 bases and J lost 3; bases outside the gene matches: 10. CDR3 DNA: TGTGCCAGCAGCTCCCACGGACAGGGATTAGAAGAGACCCAGTACTTC. Protein: CASSSHGQGLEETQYF. The variable domain in full, with the rest retrieved from reference TRBV7-2 and TRBJ2-5, is GAGVSQSPSNKVTEKGKDVELRCDPISGHTALYWYRQSLGQGLEFLIYFQGNSAPDKSGLPSDRFSAERTGGSVSTLTIQRTQQEDSAVYLCASSSHGQGLEETQYFGPGTRLLVL.

The V gene is TRBV18, the J gene TRBJ1-2; 9 bases match TRBD1. J was trimmed by 10 bases and V by 7 bases; bases with no gene match: 16. The CDR3 runs to 15 residues. The germline gives CDR1 KGHSH, CDR2 LQKENI. In nucleotides, the CDR3 is TGTGCCAGCTGCCAGACCACAGGGGGCGAGGAAGACTACACCTTC. This codes for CASCQTTGGEEDYTF.

In its sample, this clone was seen once. The V call is TRBV15, the J call TRBJ1-4, with TRBD1 identical over 7 bases. Germline CDR1 reads LNHNV; CDR2 reads YYDKDF (reference sequence). This CDR3 comprises 14 residues. Trimming removed 5 bases from V and 3 bases from J; junction bases left unmatched: 3. CDR3 in amino acids: CATSEGAPNEKLFF. CDR3 in DNA: TGTGCCACCAGCGAGGGGGCACCTAATGAAAAACTGTTTTTT.

This chain connects TRBV27 to TRBJ2-4; perhaps TRBD2 as D (5 bases). V was shortened by 9 bases and J by 1 base, with 10 bases between the two germline ends. Per germline, CDR1 MNHEY and CDR2 SMNVEV (reference sequence). CDR3 size: 13 residues. In DNA form, the CDR3 reads TGTGCCAGTTCCGGGGTGGCCAAAAACATTCAGTACTTC. It codes for CASSGVAKNIQYF.

This clone appeared once. The chain links TRBV9 to TRBJ1-2; D ambiguous. Trimming removed 4 bases at V and 10 bases at J, with 11 bases between. Germline V gene lookup returns CDR1 SGDLS and CDR2 YYNGEE. The CDR3 runs 11 residues. The CDR3: CASSRPGDYTF. CDR3 coding DNA: TGTGCCAGCAGCAGACCCGGAGACTACACCTTC. Supplemented by reference TRBV9 and TRBJ1-2, the full variable domain reads DSGVTQTPKHLITATGQRVTLRCSPRSGDLSVYWYQQSLDQGLQFLIQYYNGEERAKGNILERFSAQQFPDLHSELNLSSLELGDSALYFCASSRPGDYTFGSGTRLTVV.

V is TRBV7-2 and J is TRBJ2-3; 7 bases fit TRBD1. Losses at the gene ends were 5 bases for V and 2 bases for J; bases not matched to a gene: 10. The CDR3 runs 16 residues. Germline CDR1 reads SGHTA; CDR2 reads FQGNSA. This CDR3 is CASSIGGQAYTDTQYF. The CDR3 coding sequence is TGTGCCAGCAGCATAGGCGGACAGGCATACACAGATACGCAGTATTTT.

On this clone: In the same sample, other DNA sequences code for this CDR3. The V call is TRBV27, the J call TRBJ2-3, with TRBD2 matching 13 bases. V dropped 2 bases and J dropped 1; count of bases not matched to a gene: 3. This CDR3 comprises 17 residues. Germline V gene sequence: CDR1 MNHEY, CDR2 SMNVEV (reference sequence). The CDR3 is CASSLLTSGRGTDTQYF. The CDR3 bases are TGTGCCAGCAGTTTACTCACTAGCGGGAGGGGCACAGATACGCAGTATTTT.

In regard to this clone: One junction end disagrees with the germline gene, perhaps due to a read error. The chain recombines TRBV28 with TRBJ2-7; TRBD2 might be the D (6 bases). The CDR3 covers 16 residues. CDR1 and CDR2 (germline): MDHEN, SYDVKM. The CDR3 loop is CASSLPGGALSSEQYF. Here the CDR3 DNA reads TGTGCCAGCAGTCTTCCGGGCGGGGCCCTGTCCTCCGAGCAGTACTTC.

This rearrangement joins TRBV9 to TRBJ1-3; possibly TRBD1 for D (5 bases). There are 15 residues in the CDR3. Germline values: CDR1 SGDLS, CDR2 YYNGEE. Trimming removed 0 bases from V and 1 base from J, with 8 bases in between. The CDR3 is CASSVDGASGNTIYF. For the CDR3, the DNA is TGTGCCAGCAGCGTAGACGGGGCGTCTGGAAACACCATATATTTT.

The J gene is TRBJ2-4, the V gene TRBV28; tentative D call: TRBD2 (5 bases). Trimming removed 2 bases at V and 6 bases at J, with 8 bases between. Germline lookup yields CDR1 MDHEN and CDR2 SYDVKM. This CDR3 has 13 residues. The CDR3 DNA reads as TGTGCCAGCAGTTTAAGAGGACTAAACATTCAGTACTTC. It yields the protein CASSLRGLNIQYF.

This chain uses TRBV7-6 with TRBJ1-2; 7 bases match TRBD1. The V segment lost 4 bases and the J segment 8 bases; nucleotides outside the gene matches: 19. This CDR3 has 17 residues. Looked up from germline, CDR1 is SGHVS and CDR2 is FNYEAQ. CDR3 protein: CASSSIPRRGGAEGYTF. The CDR3 DNA sequence: TGTGCCAGCAGCTCCATACCCAGGCGAGGGGGCGCGGAAGGCTACACCTTC.

This clone has only a few counts. The chain carries TRBV2 and TRBJ1-2; tentatively, D is TRBD1 (5 bases). Per the germline V gene, CDR1 is SNHLY and CDR2 is FYNNEI. The V gene lost 5 bases and the J gene lost 8 bases, with 15 bases spanning the gap. The CDR3 totals 13 residues. The DNA of the CDR3 is TGTGCCAGCAGTCTTGGTCCGGAGGGGGGCTACACCTTC. It is translated as CASSLGPEGGYTF.

The J gene is TRBJ2-7, the V gene TRBV6-5, with TRBD2 matching 7 bases. The ends lost 2 bases at V and 5 bases at J; junction bases unmatched: 6. From germline, CDR1 is MNHEY and CDR2 SVGAGI. CDR3 length: 14 amino acids. The CDR3 is CASSYMREKHEQYF. CDR3 DNA: TGTGCCAGCAGTTACATGCGGGAGAAACACGAGCAGTACTTC.

About this clone: In the same sample, other DNA sequences code for this CDR3. The chain has TRBV5-6 and TRBJ2-7; D gene ambiguous. The germline CDR1 and CDR2 sequences are SGHDT and YYEEEE. The germline V and J ends were trimmed by 0 bases and 1 base, with 5 bases remaining between them. This CDR3 has 13 amino acids. DNA of the CDR3: TGTGCCAGCAGCTTGGCGTCTTCCTACGAGCAGTACTTC. This codes for CASSLASSYEQYF.

The chain combines TRBV10-2 with TRBJ2-1; D gene ambiguous. Germline V lookup: CDR1 WSHSY, CDR2 SAAADI. There are 13 residues in the CDR3. V lost 2 bases, J lost 7 bases, and 9 bases lay in between. The CDR3 is CASSEGWRNEQFF. The CDR3 DNA reads TGCGCCAGCAGTGAGGGATGGCGGAATGAGCAGTTCTTC.

The rearrangement links TRBV7-9 to TRBJ2-5; D possibly corresponds to TRBD1 (6 bases). Between the trimmed V and J ends, which lost 4 bases and 2 bases, there was a span of 14 bases. Germline CDR1 reads SEHNR; CDR2 reads FQNEAQ (reference sequence). This CDR3 spans 15 amino acids. The CDR3 DNA reads as TGTGCCAGCAGCTCCCCGGGACACCCACAAGAGACCCAGTACTTC. Its protein is CASSSPGHPQETQYF.